A selection of T cell receptor beta chains follows, all from one sample in a study of beta chain features in type 1 diabetes. The data were produced by immunoSEQ multiplex PCR, yet TCRdb's version contains in-frame clones alone and is incomplete. This table holds 500,000 to 650,000 clones, 9.5% to 15% found once. Sequenced input: naive CD4+ T cells from blood. Receptor source: a man under 40 with type 1 diabetes. The conserved cysteine and the conserved F or W are not part of the CDR3 here. Size is omitted from some rows. Given values are once, few, many or a class for expanded clones.

clone size | J gene | V gene | CDR3 protein
few | TRBJ1-2 | TRBV2 | TEEGNYGYT
- | TRBJ2-5 | TRBV4-2 | ASSQQQGGQETQY
few | TRBJ1-1 | TRBV5-6 | ASRERLVSTEAF
few | TRBJ1-2 | TRBV30 | AWSRDTRSWGHGYT
- | TRBJ2-5 | TRBV6-1 | ASSDSPEAAQY
- | TRBJ2-3 | TRBV11-1 | ASSQQGAKDTQY
few | TRBJ1-5 | TRBV7-9 | ASSLESRNQPQH
- | TRBJ1-5 | TRBV12-5 | ASGFYQGRQPQH
few | TRBJ2-3 | TRBV7-9 | ASAPRGGNTDTQY
few | TRBJ2-1 | TRBV4-3 | ASSQLGTGGNEQF
few | TRBJ2-5 | TRBV5-8 | ASSLTPGQETQY
- | TRBJ2-5 | TRBV19 | ASSEPATGNPY
- | TRBJ1-6 | TRBV7-9 | ASSWSRGSSSPLH
- | TRBJ2-7 | TRBV7-2 | ASSFFEVGEQY
- | TRBJ1-5 | TRBV2 | ASSDWESNQPQH
- | TRBJ1-5 | TRBV2 | ASSVRQGQQPQH
few | TRBJ1-5 | TRBV18 | ASSPSRAGEGNQPQH
- | TRBJ2-2 | TRBV11-1 | ASSLQGPTGELF
few | TRBJ2-1 | TRBV19 | ASSIPLEGLTNEQF
- | TRBJ1-2 | TRBV5-1 | ASSTDRGQDGYGYT
- | TRBJ2-1 | TRBV5-1 | ASSLAQNEQF
- | TRBJ1-4 | TRBV6-5 | ASSYFVPSENEKLF
- | TRBJ1-5 | TRBV4-2 | ASSQDSGVGQPQH
few | TRBJ1-4 | TRBV5-1 | ASSMTGLSNEKLF
- | TRBJ2-2 | TRBV7-9 | ASTQMGRGNTGELF
few | TRBJ2-1 | TRBV19 | ASNTLGAGANEQF
- | TRBJ1-2 | TRBV19 | ASSIEPEGPYGYT
few | TRBJ2-7 | TRBV28 | ASSPPRGATYEQY
- | TRBJ1-2 | TRBV25-1 | ASSEGWKYGYT
- | TRBJ1-3 | TRBV4-2 | ASSLGDSGNTIY
few | TRBJ1-1 | TRBV15 | ATSSLGRGGTEAF
few | TRBJ2-5 | TRBV5-1 | ASSEEVGFETQY
- | TRBJ1-1 | TRBV11-2 | ASSFLRQNTEAF
- | TRBJ1-1 | TRBV29-1 | SVEVVGGTEAF
few | TRBJ1-5 | TRBV6-6 | ASRLDQPQH
- | TRBJ2-2 | TRBV7-9 | ASSFKGTGGITGELF
- | TRBJ1-2 | TRBV30 | AWSVETGDGYT
- | TRBJ2-1 | TRBV7-3 | ASSPHGSYNEQF
- | TRBJ1-6 | TRBV6-5 | ASKRTGGVSPLH
- | TRBJ2-7 | TRBV10-2 | ASSEAGQAREQY
- | TRBJ1-5 | TRBV5-1 | ASSPDRANQPQH
- | TRBJ2-5 | TRBV7-6 | ASSLLDVETQY
- | TRBJ1-3 | TRBV29-1 | SVGTVGNTIY
- | TRBJ1-1 | TRBV19 | ASSSRSSGNTEAF
few | TRBJ2-2 | TRBV29-1 | SGGQGVAGELF
few | TRBJ2-3 | TRBV5-6 | ASSLNGKYTDTQY
few | TRBJ1-2 | TRBV5-1 | ASSSASHGYT
- | TRBJ1-2 | TRBV5-1 | ASSLARGTDGYT
few | TRBJ2-1 | TRBV19 | ASSIGEGSYNEQF
few | TRBJ2-3 | TRBV7-2 | ASSLIDRGTDTQY
- | TRBJ2-5 | TRBV28 | ASSRGTGGRY
few | TRBJ2-5 | TRBV15 | ATSRGLEETQY
- | TRBJ1-2 | TRBV4-2 | ASSQVGETNYGYT
- | TRBJ1-2 | TRBV23-1 | ASSGVTGQFNGANYGYT
- | TRBJ1-2 | TRBV18 | ASSQGVTNYGYT
- | TRBJ1-4 | TRBV28 | ASREGAREKLF
few | TRBJ2-7 | TRBV20-1 | SVRASYEQY
few | TRBJ1-3 | TRBV4-3 | ASSQTYRGTVGNTIY
- | TRBJ2-3 | TRBV7-2 | ASSPGQGSTDTQY